These T cell receptor beta chains were read from a single sample in a study of patients and donors after allogeneic stem cell transplantation. TCRdb reanalysed the RT-PCR reads using MiXCR and keeps one entry per CDR3 protein. In the table there are roughly 960,000 distinct CDR3 sequences, roughly 18% of which are singletons. The specimen was blood, either unsorted or a sorted T cell fraction (not recorded which). The receptors originated from a human donor who was either an allogeneic HSCT recipient or a stem cell or donor lymphocyte infusion donor (not recorded which). It is not recorded whose cells these are; they may come from a transplant donor. The CDR3 runs from the conserved cysteine through the conserved F or W. Each record gives: V gene, J gene, D gene, clone size, CDR3 protein, CDR3 DNA. A D gene is named only where the DNA matches it firmly. Clone size is not always given. Where it is, it says once, few, many or a class for expanded clones.

TRBV10-3	TRBJ2-5	NA	few	CAIGQRTQETQYF	TGTGCCATCGGACAGAGAACTCAAGAGACCCAGTACTTC
TRBV12-3/TRBV12-4	TRBJ2-3	NA	many	CASSSRRGDRPDTQYF	TGTGCCAGCAGTTCCCGAAGGGGGGACCGACCAGATACGCAGTATTTT
TRBV12-3/TRBV12-4	TRBJ2-1	TRBD1	NA	CASSLRQGLINEQFF	TGTGCCAGCAGTTTACGACAGGGGCTTATTAATGAGCAGTTCTTC
TRBV20-1	TRBJ1-4	TRBD1	few	CSADPGQGVEKLFF	TGCAGTGCCGACCCGGGACAGGGTGTTGAAAAACTGTTTTTT
TRBV4-2	TRBJ1-2	NA	few	CASSQEGGTAANYGYTF	TGTGCCAGCAGCCAGGAAGGCGGGACGGCAGCTAACTATGGCTACACCTTC
TRBV15	TRBJ1-2	NA	NA	CATSRDDQNYGYTF	TGTGCCACCAGCAGAGACGACCAGAACTATGGCTACACCTTC
TRBV5-1	TRBJ2-5	NA	many	CASMPMITSQETQYF	TGCGCCAGTATGCCTATGATAACTAGCCAAGAGACCCAGTACTTC
TRBV25-1	TRBJ2-1	TRBD2	NA	CASSARTSGDNEQFF	TGTGCCAGCAGTGCCCGGACTAGCGGGGACAATGAGCAGTTCTTC
TRBV24-1	TRBJ2-3	TRBD2	few	CATSDSSGNTDTQYF	TGTGCCACCAGTGATTCTAGCGGGAACACAGATACGCAGTATTTT
TRBV12-3/TRBV12-4	TRBJ1-1	NA	many	CASSLGRLGEYEKNTEAFF	TGTGCCAGCAGTTTAGGGCGGTTAGGGGAGTATGAAAAGAACACTGAAGCTTTCTTT
TRBV12-3/TRBV12-4	TRBJ2-1	NA	NA	CASSFLRRGAGNEQFF	TGTGCCAGCAGTTTTTTACGACGCGGGGCGGGTAATGAGCAGTTCTTC
TRBV12-3/TRBV12-4	TRBJ1-1	TRBD1	few	CASSPKQGATEAFF	TGTGCCAGCAGTCCCAAACAGGGGGCCACTGAAGCTTTCTTT
TRBV11-3	TRBJ2-3	NA	few	CASSLVAGWDTQYF	TGTGCCAGCAGCTTAGTTGCAGGGTGGGATACGCAGTATTTT
TRBV15	TRBJ1-2	TRBD1	many	CATSRETGGYGYTF	TGTGCCACCAGCAGAGAAACAGGGGGTTATGGCTACACCTTC
TRBV15	TRBJ1-5	NA	few	CATSRGAGSSNQPQHF	TGTGCCACCAGCAGGGGGGCCGGGAGTAGCAATCAGCCCCAGCATTTT
TRBV5-1	TRBJ1-1	NA	many	CASSTSQGNTEAFF	TGCGCCAGCAGCACCTCACAGGGGAACACTGAAGCTTTCTTT
TRBV2	TRBJ1-1	NA	NA	CASSEWWPNTEAFF	TGTGCCAGCAGTGAATGGTGGCCGAACACTGAAGCTTTCTTT
TRBV6-2/TRBV6-3	TRBJ2-7	NA	NA	CASNEGSRTYEQYF	TGTGCCAGCAATGAGGGGTCCCGGACCTACGAGCAGTACTTC
TRBV2	TRBJ2-1	NA	many	CASSETNEQFF	TGTGCCAGCAGTGAAACTAATGAGCAGTTCTTC
TRBV6-1	TRBJ1-1	NA	few	CARKGGSKVMNTEAFF	TGTGCCCGAAAGGGGGGTAGTAAGGTCATGAACACTGAAGCTTTCTTT
TRBV12-3/TRBV12-4	TRBJ1-1	NA	many	CASSFRRTEAFF	TGTGCCAGCAGTTTTAGGAGGACTGAAGCTTTCTTT
TRBV11-2	TRBJ1-1	NA	NA	CASSHDFEAFF	TGTGCCAGCAGCCATGACTTTGAAGCTTTCTTT
TRBV6-5	TRBJ2-3	NA	few	CASSSGLTGPDTQYF	TGTGCCAGCAGTTCGGGACTCACGGGACCAGATACGCAGTATTTT
TRBV5-1	TRBJ2-1	NA	few	CATREDNYDEQFF	TGCGCCACCCGTGAGGACAATTACGATGAGCAGTTCTTC
TRBV10-3	TRBJ1-2	NA	NA	CAISGRENYGYTF	TGTGCCATCAGTGGGCGGGAAAACTATGGCTACACCTTC
TRBV14	TRBJ2-7	NA	few	CASSQDWESSYEQYF	TGTGCCAGCAGCCAAGACTGGGAGAGCTCCTACGAGCAGTACTTC